This record looks at one T cell receptor (beta chain) sequence and its context. Antigen specificity is unknown. This entry comes from a study of long-term antiretroviral therapy in people with HIV. Overall study results and limits: Post-treatment diversity went higher with ART but stayed below transplant donor controls. Clones that had undergone expansion before ART prevailed in the repertoire throughout all time points.

Survey-level immunoSEQ v3.0 assays were run. Per-sample sequencing targets were about 35,000-50,000 T-cell genomes. The protocol was immunoSEQ multiplex PCR, while the TCRdb copy is restricted to in-frame clones and leaves out a portion. The sample consists of over 40,000 clones, about 95% of them appearing once. PBMC samples from each donor numbered at least one pre-ART and at least two post-ART. This specimen was unsorted PBMCs, taken 3.7 years after starting antiretroviral therapy. The clonotype was recovered from a woman aged 45-60 years with HIV.

The CDR3 DNA is TGTGCCAGCAGCTTAGAGCGGGGGGGCTACAATGAGCAGTTCTTC. This gives the protein CASSLERGGYNEQFF. The V gene is TRBV7-3, the J gene TRBJ2-1, with TRBD2 matching over 10 bases. Trimming cost V 2 bases and J 3 bases; bases outside gene matches: 1. The CDR3 has 15 residues. Germline V gene lookup returns CDR1 SGHTA and CDR2 FQGTGA.